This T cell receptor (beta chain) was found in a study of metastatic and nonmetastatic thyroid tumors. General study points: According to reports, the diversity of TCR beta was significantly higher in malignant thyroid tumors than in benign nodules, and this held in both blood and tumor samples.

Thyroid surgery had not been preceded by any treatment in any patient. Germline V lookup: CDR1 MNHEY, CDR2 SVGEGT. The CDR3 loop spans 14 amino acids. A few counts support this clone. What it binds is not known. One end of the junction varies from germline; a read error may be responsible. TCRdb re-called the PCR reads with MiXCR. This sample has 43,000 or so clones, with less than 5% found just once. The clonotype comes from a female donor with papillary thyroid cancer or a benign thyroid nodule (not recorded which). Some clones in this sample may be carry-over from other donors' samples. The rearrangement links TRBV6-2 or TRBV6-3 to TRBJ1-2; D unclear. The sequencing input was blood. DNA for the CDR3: TGTGCCAGCAATTACAAGGAGGAGTCGGATGGATACACCTTC. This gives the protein CASNYKEESDGYTF.